This TCR beta chain was profiled in a study of shared clonotypes between healthy human individuals. Study-wide results and caveats: Sample collection involved blood only; tissue repertoires are likely different. Rarefaction analysis demonstrated incomplete sorted-subset sequencing notwithstanding large depth. When compared with the clonotypes that were shared by all four sorted-subset donors, the non-shared clonotypes turned out to have lower generation probabilities.

As to this clone: No antigen is known for it.

Germline-derived CDR1 and CDR2 are MNHEY and SMNVEV (reference sequence). Trimming pared 5 bases from V and 0 bases from J, leaving 14 bases between. CDR3 length: 15 residues. In the naive CD8 group, cells lacked CD45RO and were positively selected for CCR7, so terminally differentiated effector memory CD45RA+ cells were left out. Repertoires were generated with immunoSEQ multiplex PCR, while TCRdb's copy carries only in-frame clones and drops some. The sample has over 2 million clones; approximately 94% are singletons. The chain recombines TRBV27 with TRBJ2-7; no reliable D call. Material for sequencing was naive CD8+ T cells sorted from blood. This TCR came from a man between 18 and 29 years old in good health. The CDR3 bases are TGTGCCAGCAGTCCAAGGACGGAGAGCTCCTACGAGCAGTACTTC. Protein sequence: CASSPRTESSYEQYF.